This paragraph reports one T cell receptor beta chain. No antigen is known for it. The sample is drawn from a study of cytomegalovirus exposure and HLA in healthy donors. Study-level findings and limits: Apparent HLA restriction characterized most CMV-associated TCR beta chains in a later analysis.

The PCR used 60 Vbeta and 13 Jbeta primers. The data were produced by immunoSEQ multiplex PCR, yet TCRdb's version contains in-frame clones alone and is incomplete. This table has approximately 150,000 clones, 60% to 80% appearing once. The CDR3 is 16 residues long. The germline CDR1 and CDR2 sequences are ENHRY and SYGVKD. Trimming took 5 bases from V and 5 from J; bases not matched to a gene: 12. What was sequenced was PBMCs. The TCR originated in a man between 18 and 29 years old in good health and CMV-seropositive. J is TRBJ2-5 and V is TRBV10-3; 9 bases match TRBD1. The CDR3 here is CAISTLPGQGPETQYF. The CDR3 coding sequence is TGTGCCATCAGTACCCTCCCGGGACAGGGCCCGGAGACCCAGTACTTC.